These 23 T cell receptor beta chains share one sample of origin, sequenced in a study of CD8+ T cells in alopecia areata. Reverse transcribed after extraction, RNA yielded cDNA as the sequencing template. Only in-frame clones appear in the TCRdb table, and some are missing; sequencing was by immunoSEQ multiplex PCR. Altogether approximately 200,000 clones are present, roughly three fifths being singletons, with the ten largest covering around 0.69%. Indicated treatment: oral pan-JAK inhibitor, 5-10 mg twice daily. The sequenced sample was CD4+ T cells sorted from blood, obtained at week 4, from a patient treated with tofacitinib. The receptors shown here come from a human donor with alopecia areata.

The J gene is TRBJ2-4, the V gene TRBV7-2; 10 positions agree with TRBD1. This CDR3 comprises 14 residues. Germline loops: CDR1 SGHTA, CDR2 FQGNSA. V dropped 1 base and J dropped 7; count of bases not matched to a gene: 1. This chain's CDR3 is CASSLGGQGNIQYF. For the CDR3, the DNA is TGTGCCAGCAGCTTAGGGGGACAGGGGAACATTCAGTACTTC. The full variable domain, with the rest looked up from reference TRBV7-2 and TRBJ2-4, is GAGVSQSPSNKVTEKGKDVELRCDPISGHTALYWYRQSLGQGLEFLIYFQGNSAPDKSGLPSDRFSAERTGGSVSTLTIQRTQQEDSAVYLCASSLGGQGNIQYFGAGTRLSVL.

The chain carries TRBV5-6 and TRBJ2-7, with 7 positions matching TRBD1. Germline V gene sequence: CDR1 SGHDT, CDR2 YYEEEE. With 4 bases clipped from V and 2 bases from J, the junction kept 15 bases outside the gene matches. The CDR3 contains 17 residues. The CDR3, as DNA: TGTGCCAGCAGCACCTTTCGGCCGGGACAGAGTCCCTACGAGCAGTACTTC. It encodes CASSTFRPGQSPYEQYF.

This chain joins TRBV5-1 and TRBJ2-7; 8 nucleotides agree with TRBD1. The CDR3 runs to 15 residues. The germline V gene encodes CDR1 SGHRS and CDR2 YFSETQ. With V trimmed by 4 bases and J by 4 bases, 10 bases remained unmatched. The DNA of the CDR3 is TGCGCCAGCAGCCCACCTTCAGGGGGCGGGTACGAGCAGTACTTC. Protein: CASSPPSGGGYEQYF.

This chain uses TRBV10-2 with TRBJ2-5; TRBD1 aligns across 7 bases. The CDR3 runs 14 residues. Per germline, CDR1 WSHSY and CDR2 SAAADI. V was clipped by 6 bases and J by 4 bases; unmatched bases: 8. CDR3 loop: CASSPTGWTETQYF. CDR3 DNA: TGCGCCAGCAGCCCGACAGGGTGGACAGAGACCCAGTACTTC.

The chain joins TRBV18 to TRBJ1-1, with D possibly matching TRBD1 (5 bases). Germline loops: CDR1 KGHSH, CDR2 LQKENI. This CDR3 spans 14 amino acids. Trimming took 0 bases from V and 4 from J, leaving 9 bases between them. CDR3 nucleotides: TGTGCCAGCTCACCACCCCAGGGAAGCACTGAAGCTTTCTTT. It codes for CASSPPQGSTEAFF. Supplemented by reference TRBV18 and TRBJ1-1, the full variable domain reads NAGVMQNPRHLVRRRGQEARLRCSPMKGHSHVYWYRQLPEEGLKFMVYLQKENIIDESGMPKERFSAEFPKEGPSILRIQQVVRGDSAAYFCASSPPQGSTEAFFGQGTRLTVV.

About this clone itself: Other DNA sequences of this sample code for an identical CDR3. This chain connects TRBV20-1 to TRBJ2-1, with D hard to call. The CDR3 contains 11 residues. Trimming pared 3 bases from V and 9 bases from J, leaving 9 bases between. Germline-derived CDR1 and CDR2 are DFQATT and SNEGSKA (reference sequence). The CDR3 loop reads CSARASGEQFF. For the CDR3, the DNA is TGCAGTGCTAGGGCAAGTGGTGAGCAGTTCTTC.

This clone was seen a handful of times. This likely comes from a read error, as the CDR3 has no conserved phenylalanine or tryptophan at its end. Because the CDR3's place on the DNA is in doubt, the DNA is left out and the CDR3 is given as listed by TCRdb. The chain joins TRBV29-1 to TRBJ2-7; TRBD1 is the table's D call and was not checked against the DNA. Per the germline V gene, CDR1 is SQVTM and CDR2 is ANQGSEA. The CDR3 adds up to 8 amino acids, both ends counted. CDR3 protein: CSGRGRGL.

This clone was recorded only once. The rearrangement uses TRBV30 and TRBJ2-2, with 9 bases that match TRBD1. The CDR3 extends over 13 amino acids. Germline V gene sequence: CDR1 GTSNPN, CDR2 SVGIG (reference sequence). Losses at the gene ends were 1 base for V and 6 bases for J; bases not matched to a gene: 0. This chain's CDR3 is CAWSGQGAGELFF. The CDR3 nucleotides are TGTGCCTGGAGTGGACAGGGGGCCGGGGAGCTGTTTTTT.

The rearrangement uses TRBV29-1 and TRBJ2-7; 7 bases map to TRBD2. CDR1 and CDR2 (germline): SQVTM, ANQGSEA. CDR3 length: 12 amino acids. The ends lost 7 bases at V and 3 bases at J; junction bases unmatched: 6. The CDR3 sequence: CSAGGLFYEQYF. CDR3 coding DNA: TGCAGCGCTGGGGGACTATTCTACGAGCAGTACTTC.

The V and J genes are TRBV29-1 and TRBJ2-7, with 12 nucleotides matching TRBD1. Trimming removed 6 bases from V and 6 bases from J; junction bases left unmatched: 6. The germline V gene encodes CDR1 SQVTM and CDR2 ANQGSEA. This CDR3 comprises 13 residues. CDR3 sequence (DNA): TGCAGCGTAGGTCGGGGACAGGGGGCCGAGCAGTACTTC. This gives the protein CSVGRGQGAEQYF.

This clone was observed a handful of times. The V and J genes are TRBV29-1 and TRBJ2-1; perhaps TRBD2 as D (6 bases). Per germline, CDR1 SQVTM and CDR2 ANQGSEA. This CDR3 spans 12 amino acids. V was pared by 4 bases and J by 6 bases, with 10 bases between. The CDR3 DNA is TGCAGCGTTGCCGGGGGTTTCAATGAGCAGTTCTTC. It encodes CSVAGGFNEQFF.

The chain combines TRBV18 with TRBJ1-2; 9 bases line up with TRBD1. Trimming at V came to 5 bases and at J to 6 bases, leaving 10 bases not matched to a gene. This CDR3 is built from 15 residues. Germline-derived CDR1 and CDR2 are KGHSH and LQKENI. DNA for the CDR3: TGTGCCAGCTCATCACAGGGGGCGAATGTAAATGGCTACACCTTC. It is translated as CASSSQGANVNGYTF.

This clone was counted a few times. V usage is TRBV15 and J usage is TRBJ2-3, with 8 bases identical to TRBD2. V lost 1 base to trimming and J lost 3 bases; unmatched junction nucleotides: 3. The germline CDR1 and CDR2 sequences are LNHNV and YYDKDF (reference sequence). The CDR3 has 15 residues. The CDR3 spells CATSRGLATTDTQYF. The CDR3 DNA reads TGTGCCACCAGCAGAGGACTAGCGACAACAGATACGCAGTATTTT.

This chain links TRBV29-1 with TRBJ2-1; D perhaps matches TRBD1 (6 bases). Trimming took off 6 bases at V and 6 bases at J, with 15 bases between the two ends. The CDR3 totals 13 residues. Germline V gene lookup returns CDR1 SQVTM and CDR2 ANQGSEA. The CDR3 DNA is TGCAGCGTCGCTCGCAGGGGTCTCAATGAGCAGTTCTTC. Residues: CSVARRGLNEQFF.

V and J are TRBV29-1 and TRBJ2-1, with TRBD2 identical over 7 bases. The CDR3 has 13 residues. Germline V gene sequence: CDR1 SQVTM, CDR2 ANQGSEA. With 7 bases clipped from V and 1 base from J, the junction kept 4 bases outside the gene matches. The CDR3 region is CSGGRESYNEQFF. The CDR3 bases are TGCAGCGGCGGGCGGGAGTCCTACAATGAGCAGTTCTTC.

CDR3 sequence (DNA): TGTGCCAGCGCGACAATTTATAGCAATCAGCCCCAGCATTTT. It translates to CASATIYSNQPQHF. This chain connects TRBV6-5 to TRBJ1-5; D gene uncertain. Germline assignment: CDR1 MNHEY and CDR2 SVGAGI. Trimming took off 8 bases at V and 0 bases at J, with 11 bases between the two ends. CDR3 length: 14 amino acids.

This clone was found once. The V gene is TRBV28, the J gene TRBJ2-2, with no clear D. CDR3 size: 12 residues. Germline V gives CDR1 MDHEN, CDR2 SYDVKM. V lost 8 bases to trimming and J lost 2 bases, with 6 bases between them. The CDR3 DNA is TGTGCCAGCGGACCAAACACCGGGGAGCTGTTTTTT. Amino acids: CASGPNTGELFF.

The CDR3 coding sequence is TGTGCCAGCAGCCTGAACGGCCAAGCAGATACGCAGTATTTT. This translates into CASSLNGQADTQYF. The V and J genes are TRBV7-2 and TRBJ2-3; D is unclear. The CDR3 consists of 14 residues. Germline values: CDR1 SGHTA, CDR2 FQGNSA. V gave up 5 bases and J gave up 4 bases, with 13 bases separating them.

The chain carries TRBV27 and TRBJ2-7, with 13 bases aligning to TRBD2. Trimming took 5 bases from V and 1 from J; bases not matched to a gene: 11. Germline CDR1 and CDR2: MNHEY and SMNVEV (reference sequence). CDR3 length: 18 amino acids. CDR3 bases: TGTGCCAGCAGTAAACTCCCCGGGACTAGCGGGATTTCCTACGAGCAGTACTTC. Translation: CASSKLPGTSGISYEQYF.

In its sample, this clone was seen a few times. The chain recombines TRBV30 with TRBJ2-2; D uncertain. V was shortened by 0 bases and J by 0 bases, with 14 bases between the two germline ends. Germline V gene sequence: CDR1 GTSNPN, CDR2 SVGIG (reference sequence). The CDR3 runs 17 residues. As DNA, the CDR3 is TGTGCCTGGAGTGTTCAGCAGCCTATACCGAACACCGGGGAGCTGTTTTTT. Translation gives CAWSVQQPIPNTGELFF.

The chain is built from TRBV29-1 and TRBJ2-7; TRBD1 might be the D (6 bases). The CDR3 consists of 13 residues. V lost 6 bases and J 3 bases, leaving 15 bases between the germline ends. Germline lookup yields CDR1 SQVTM and CDR2 ANQGSEA. The chain's CDR3 is CSVTGTRYYEQYF. The CDR3 bases are TGCAGCGTGACCGGGACAAGGTACTACGAGCAGTACTTC.

This clone has just one count. J is TRBJ2-1 and V is TRBV4-1; possibly TRBD1 for D (5 bases). The CDR3 covers 16 residues. From germline, CDR1 is MGHRA and CDR2 YSYEKL. V was pared by 4 bases and J by 2 bases, with 15 bases between. The CDR3: CASSPSISRAYNEQFF. The CDR3 DNA reads as TGCGCCAGCAGCCCCTCCATTAGCAGGGCCTACAATGAGCAGTTCTTC.

In its sample, this clone was seen a few times. The chain recombines TRBV29-1 with TRBJ2-5; TRBD1 or TRBD2 may be the D gene (5 bases each). Trimming left V 0 bases short and J 4 bases short, with 12 bases between. This CDR3 has 14 amino acids. From germline, CDR1 is SQVTM and CDR2 ANQGSEA. This CDR3 reads CSVEDPLRGETQYF. In nucleotides, the CDR3 is TGCAGCGTTGAAGATCCCCTGAGGGGAGAGACCCAGTACTTC.